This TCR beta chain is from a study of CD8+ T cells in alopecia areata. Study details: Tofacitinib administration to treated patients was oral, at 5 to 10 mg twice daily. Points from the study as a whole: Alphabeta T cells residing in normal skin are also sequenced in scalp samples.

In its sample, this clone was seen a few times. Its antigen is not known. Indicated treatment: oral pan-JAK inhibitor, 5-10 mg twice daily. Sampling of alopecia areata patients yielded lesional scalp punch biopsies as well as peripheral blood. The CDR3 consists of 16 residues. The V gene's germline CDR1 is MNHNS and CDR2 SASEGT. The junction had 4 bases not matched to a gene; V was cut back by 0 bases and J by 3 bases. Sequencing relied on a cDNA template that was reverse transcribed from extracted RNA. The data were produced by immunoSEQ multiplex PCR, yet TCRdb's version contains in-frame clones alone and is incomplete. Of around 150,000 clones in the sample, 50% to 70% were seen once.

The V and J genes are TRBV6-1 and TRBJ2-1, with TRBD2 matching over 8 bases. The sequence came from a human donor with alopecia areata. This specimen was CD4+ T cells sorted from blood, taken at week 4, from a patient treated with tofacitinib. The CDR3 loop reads CASSEAAGGRYNEQFF. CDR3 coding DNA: TGTGCCAGCAGTGAAGCCGCGGGGGGCCGCTACAATGAGCAGTTCTTC.